This T cell receptor (beta chain) originates from a study of CD8 T cells in ankylosing spondylitis. The CDR3 sequence is 11 residues long. Trimming removed 7 bases from V and 8 bases from J, with 12 bases in between. The germline V gene encodes CDR1 SQVTM and CDR2 ANQGSEA. As the method for making TCR beta libraries, quantitative 5'-RACE with molecular barcodes was used. From the 5' RACE reads, TCRdb called clonotypes with MiXCR, one entry per CDR3 protein. The data contain about 220,000 distinct CDR3 sequences, around a quarter of them singletons. Study findings and constraints: In ankylosing spondylitis patients, matched synovial fluid reportedly showed significant enrichment of disease-linked clones. Characteristic of ankylosing spondylitis blood, it appeared, was a TCR beta motif comprising several highly homologous variants.

At least ten counts were recorded for this clonotype. What it binds is not known. V is TRBV29-1 and J is TRBJ2-1; no clear D. Sequencing was performed on blood, either unsorted or a sorted T cell fraction (not recorded which). This TCR was sampled from a male donor with ankylosing spondylitis or in good health (not recorded which). The CDR3 DNA follows: TGCAGCGCAACGTCGAGCGATGAGCAGTTCTTC. Its translation: CSATSSDEQFF.